This TCR beta chain was identified in a study of blood T cells in healthy people across ages (dated by TCRdb to between 2014 and 2017). Study-level background: In model experiments, template switching captured roughly one uniquely barcoded TCR beta cDNA molecule for every two T cells. To track age-related changes in TCR beta repertoire diversity, the study relied on deep sequencing normalized with unique cDNA molecular identifiers. The donors were split into four age groups: young (average around 15 years), middle-aged (39), aged (62) and long-lived (more than 80). For two donors (one aged 18 to 30 and one aged 80 or older), the study analyzed two additional independent replicas of 1 million unique cDNA reads from the same blood draw.

The method behind the library was 5' RACE. The sequencer was an Illumina HiSeq 2500. The second PCR ran for roughly 7 to 11 cycles and used a J-beta primer mix along with a sample-barcoded 5' primer. A template-switch 5' adaptor carrying 12 random nucleotides introduced a unique molecular identifier onto each TCR beta cDNA molecule. Each sample yielded at least 3 million CDR3-containing paired-end reads. All of the RNA was converted into first-strand cDNA using the Mint cDNA synthesis kit, with a TRBC-specific oligonucleotide serving as the primer. After uracil-DNA glycosylase treatment, a first 18-cycle PCR used universal primers M1SS and BC2_uni_R on all cDNA. The source study handled its data this way. Normalization of each sample was performed by random selection of 1 million high-quality reads, each carrying a distinct molecular identifier. Reads with shared molecular identifiers were discarded instead of being binned into consensus sequences. MiTCR, set to a Q25 quality threshold and the strictest error-elimination algorithm, was used for CDR3 identification, clonotype clustering and error correction. Lower-bound total TCR beta diversity was estimated with a nonparametric unseen species model using Euler transformation. TCRdb redid the processing of the public reads, applying fastp at Q25 and MiXCR, and retained in-frame beta chains. Here each entry gathers all rows of one CDR3 protein and keeps the most common genes and DNA. None of the V and J calls come from the authors' own analysis; TCRdb made them. The sample profile shows hundreds of thousands of distinct CDR3 sequences; 20% to 30% of them were found once. The ten top clones hold more than 7.5% of the sample.

The germline V gene (reference sequence) supplies CDR1 DFQATT and CDR2 SNEGSKA. The CDR3 spans 12 residues, from the cysteine through the phenylalanine. The kept DNA is CDR3 alone, 36 bases in frame from the first base. Here V drops 3 bases and J drops 7 bases, and the junction holds 5 bases not matched to any gene. Concerning this clonotype itself: The antigen it recognizes is unknown. Per-base qualities were not stored, and no clone one base away is much larger.

Systemically healthy Caucasian individuals from Russia, some 38 in total and aged roughly 6 to 95 years, were included as donors. Each donor gave approximately 9.4 milliliters of peripheral blood, drawn into EDTA-treated Vacutainer tubes. PBMCs were isolated by Ficoll-Paque density-gradient centrifugation, with at least 7 million obtained per sample. Total RNA was extracted from PBMCs with Trizol reagent, with at least 5 micrograms obtained per sample. Naive CD45RAhigh/CD27high T cell percentages were measured by flow cytometry on a PBMC aliquot from every donor. What the study reported, not specific to this receptor: Estimates of total diversity based on one million sequenced T cells were regarded as lower bounds and as underestimates. Since profiling was done on bulk unsorted PBMCs, naive and antigen-experienced compartments could not be conclusively compared. As age increased, observed TCR beta diversity per million T cells dropped in a roughly linear way, and a significant reduction was already evident by age 40. Compared with the aged group, the long-lived group had more naive CD4+ T cells, fewer expanded clones and increased TCR diversity, suggesting age selection. A strong correlation was found between observed TCR beta diversity and the percentage of naive T cells measured by flow cytometry. Because donor CMV infection status was unknown, age-related changes in expanded clonotypes were potentially confounded.

The data also belong to a second study, concerning T cells of mothers and their children. The second study, in turn, reports: Nine systemically healthy Caucasian individuals, comprising three mothers and their six children, were included as donors. cDNA synthesis used all of the extracted RNA, with roughly 1.6 ug of RNA in each 15 ul reaction. Sample barcodes and 2-4 random nucleotides were added via the M1S primer in the second PCR. Over 9.5 million TCR beta CDR3 reads were obtained for each mother, and millions of reads were obtained for each child. Thymic selection similarly shapes TCR recombination output in related and unrelated pairs, with minor effect from inherited differences. Normalized repertoire overlap in related mother-child pairs was always slightly higher than in unrelated mother-child pairs, but the difference was never significant. No persistent microchimeric T cell clones were found, with a detection sensitivity of approximately 95 clones per million clonotypes. The study used deep NGS to compare TCR beta repertoires of mothers and children, seeking features distinguishing related mother-child pairs from unrelated individuals. The mean age was 40 +/- 4 years for the mothers and approximately 11 +/- 4 years for the children. After adapter ligation was performed with NEBNext reagents, the libraries were sequenced on an Illumina HiSeq 2000 with 100+100 nt paired-end reads. To prevent cross-contamination, the mother and child libraries were prepared one month apart and sequenced in separate runs. Each donor had between about 500,000 and 2,100,000 distinct TCR beta clonotypes identified. Naive TCR beta clonotypes were estimated from low-frequency clonotypes matched to each donor's FACS-determined naive share, without sorting.

Sequencing was performed on blood. The chain couples TRBV20-1 to TRBJ2-7, with 8 middle bases fitting TRBD1. The source of this sequence is a boy younger than 18 in good health. The nucleotide sequence is TGCAGTGCTAGGGACAGGGTTCGGGAGCAGTACTTC. It is translated as CSARDRVREQYF.